The clone carrying this TCR beta chain occurred once. The antigen is undetermined. The data derive from a study of cytomegalovirus exposure and HLA in healthy donors. This CDR3 is 16 amino acids long. Germline V gene sequence: CDR1 WSHSY, CDR2 SAAADI. J was trimmed by 2 bases and V by 7 bases; bases with no gene match: 8. Study-wide findings and caveats: Accounts indicate the classifier identified cytomegalovirus status with strong specificity and sensitivity.

The PCR contained 60 Vbeta and 13 Jbeta primers. Some clones are missing from TCRdb's copy, which holds only in-frame ones; the method was immunoSEQ multiplex PCR. The table records about 130,000 clones, around 80% of them present only once. V gene TRBV10-2 combines with J gene TRBJ2-2; 9 bases agree with TRBD2. Source material: PBMCs. The receptor was isolated from a man aged 50 or older in good health and CMV-seronegative. DNA of the CDR3: TGCGCCAGCACTCCCCTGACTAGCGGAAACACCGGGGAGCTGTTTTTT. Its translation: CASTPLTSGNTGELFF.